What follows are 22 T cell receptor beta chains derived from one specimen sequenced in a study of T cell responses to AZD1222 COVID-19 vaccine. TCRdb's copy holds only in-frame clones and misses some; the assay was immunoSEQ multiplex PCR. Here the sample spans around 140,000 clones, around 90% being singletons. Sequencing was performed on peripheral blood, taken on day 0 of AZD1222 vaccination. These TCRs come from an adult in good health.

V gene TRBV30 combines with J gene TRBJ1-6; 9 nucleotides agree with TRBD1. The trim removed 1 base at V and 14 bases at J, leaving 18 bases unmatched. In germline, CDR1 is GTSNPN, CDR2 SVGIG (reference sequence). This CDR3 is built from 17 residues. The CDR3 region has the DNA TGTGCCTGGAGTGGGGTGGGGGCTGGGACAGGGACTCGGGCCCTCCACTTT. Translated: CAWSGVGAGTGTRALHF.

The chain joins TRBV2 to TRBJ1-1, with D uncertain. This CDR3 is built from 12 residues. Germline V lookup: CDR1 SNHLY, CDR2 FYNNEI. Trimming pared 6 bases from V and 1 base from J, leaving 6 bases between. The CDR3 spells CASSKANTEAFF. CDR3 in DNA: TGTGCCAGCAGCAAAGCGAACACTGAAGCTTTCTTT.

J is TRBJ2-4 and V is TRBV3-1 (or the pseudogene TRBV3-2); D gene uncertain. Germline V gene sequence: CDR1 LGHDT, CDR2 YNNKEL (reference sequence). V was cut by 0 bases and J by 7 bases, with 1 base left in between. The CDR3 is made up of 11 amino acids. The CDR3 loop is CASSQENIQYF. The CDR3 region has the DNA TGTGCCAGCAGCCAAGAGAACATTCAGTACTTC.

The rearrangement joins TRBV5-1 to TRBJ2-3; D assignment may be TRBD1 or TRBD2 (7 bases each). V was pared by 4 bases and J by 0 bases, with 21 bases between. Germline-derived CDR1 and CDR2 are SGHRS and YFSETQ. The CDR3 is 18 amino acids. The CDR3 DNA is TGCGCCAGCAGCGTCTTACCCGGGACAGCGGGGAGCACAGATACGCAGTATTTT. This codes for CASSVLPGTAGSTDTQYF.

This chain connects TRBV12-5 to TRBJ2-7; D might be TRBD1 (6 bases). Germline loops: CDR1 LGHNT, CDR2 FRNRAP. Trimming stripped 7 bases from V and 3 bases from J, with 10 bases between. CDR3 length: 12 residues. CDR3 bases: TGTGCTAGTGCCATACAGGGCTACGAGCAGTACTTC. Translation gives CASAIQGYEQYF.

The CDR3 loop is CASNLRRTGNTIYF. CDR3 coding DNA: TGTGCCAGCAACCTAAGGCGTACTGGAAACACCATATATTTT. The gene calls are TRBV6-1 and TRBJ1-3; no reliable D call. This CDR3 has 14 residues. V was clipped by 7 bases and J by 2 bases, with 12 bases between them. CDR1 is MNHNS and CDR2 is SASEGT in the germline V gene.

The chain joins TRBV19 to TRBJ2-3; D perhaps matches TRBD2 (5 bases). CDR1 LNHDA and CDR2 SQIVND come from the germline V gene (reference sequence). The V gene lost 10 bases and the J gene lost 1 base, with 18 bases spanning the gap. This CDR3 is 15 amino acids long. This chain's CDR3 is CATALAGMGTDTQYF. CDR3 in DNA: TGTGCCACCGCCCTCGCCGGGATGGGCACAGATACGCAGTATTTT. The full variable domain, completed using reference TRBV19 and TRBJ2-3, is DGGITQSPKYLFRKEGQNVTLSCEQNLNHDAMYWYRQDPGQGLRLIYYSQIVNDFQKGDIAEGYSVSREKKESFPLTVTSAQKNPTAFYLCATALAGMGTDTQYFGPGTRLTVL.

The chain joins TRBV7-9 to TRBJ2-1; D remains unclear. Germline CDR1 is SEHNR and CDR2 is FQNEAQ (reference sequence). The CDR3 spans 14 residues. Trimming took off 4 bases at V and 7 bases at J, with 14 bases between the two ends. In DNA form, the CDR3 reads TGTGCCAGCAGCTCGCTTCGACCCCCAAATGAGCAGTTCTTC. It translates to CASSSLRPPNEQFF. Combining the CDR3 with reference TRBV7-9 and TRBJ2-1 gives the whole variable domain DTGVSQNPRHKITKRGQNVTFRCDPISEHNRLYWYRQTLGQGPEFLTYFQNEAQLEKSRLLSDRFSAERPKGSFSTLEIQRTEQGDSAMYLCASSSLRPPNEQFFGPGTRLTVL.

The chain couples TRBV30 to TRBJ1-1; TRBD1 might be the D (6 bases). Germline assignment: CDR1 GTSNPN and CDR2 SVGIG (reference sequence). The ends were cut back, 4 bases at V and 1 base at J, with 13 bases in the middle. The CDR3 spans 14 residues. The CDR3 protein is CAWTRGIQNTEAFF. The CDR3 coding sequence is TGTGCCTGGACTAGGGGGATACAGAACACTGAAGCTTTCTTT.

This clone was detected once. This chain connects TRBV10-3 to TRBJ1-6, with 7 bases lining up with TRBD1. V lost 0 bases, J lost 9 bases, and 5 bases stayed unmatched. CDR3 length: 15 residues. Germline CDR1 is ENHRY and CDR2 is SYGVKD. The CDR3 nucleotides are TGTGCCATCAGTGAGTCGATGGGACAGAGTTCACCCCTCCACTTT. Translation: CAISESMGQSSPLHF.

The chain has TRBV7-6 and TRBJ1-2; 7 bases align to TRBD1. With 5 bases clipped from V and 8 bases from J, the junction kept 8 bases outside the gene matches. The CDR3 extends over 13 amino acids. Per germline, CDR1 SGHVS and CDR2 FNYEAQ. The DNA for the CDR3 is TGTGCCAGCAGCAACCGACAGGGAAACGGCTACACCTTC. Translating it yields CASSNRQGNGYTF.

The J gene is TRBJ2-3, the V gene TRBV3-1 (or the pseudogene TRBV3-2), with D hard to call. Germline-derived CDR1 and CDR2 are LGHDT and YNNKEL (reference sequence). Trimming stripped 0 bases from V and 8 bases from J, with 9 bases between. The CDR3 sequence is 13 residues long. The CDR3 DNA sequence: TGTGCCAGCAGCCAAGACCTAAGAGGTACGCAGTATTTT. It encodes CASSQDLRGTQYF.

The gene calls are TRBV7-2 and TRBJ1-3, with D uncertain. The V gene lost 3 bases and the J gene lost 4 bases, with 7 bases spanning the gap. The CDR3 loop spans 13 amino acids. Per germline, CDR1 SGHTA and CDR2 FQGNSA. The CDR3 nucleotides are TGTGCCAGCAGCTTCTCGGCCGGAAACACCATATATTTT. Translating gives CASSFSAGNTIYF.

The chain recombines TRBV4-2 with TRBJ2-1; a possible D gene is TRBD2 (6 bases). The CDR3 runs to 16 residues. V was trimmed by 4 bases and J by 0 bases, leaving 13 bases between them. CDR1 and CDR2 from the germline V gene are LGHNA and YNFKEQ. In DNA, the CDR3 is TGTGCCAGCAGCCGTATCACCGGGAGCTCCTACAATGAGCAGTTCTTC. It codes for CASSRITGSSYNEQFF.

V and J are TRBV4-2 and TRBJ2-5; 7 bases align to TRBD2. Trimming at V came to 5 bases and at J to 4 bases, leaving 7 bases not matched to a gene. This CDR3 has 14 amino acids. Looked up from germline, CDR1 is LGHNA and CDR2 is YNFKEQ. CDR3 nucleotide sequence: TGTGCCAGCAGCTCGGGACTAATGGGAGAGACCCAGTACTTC. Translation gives CASSSGLMGETQYF.

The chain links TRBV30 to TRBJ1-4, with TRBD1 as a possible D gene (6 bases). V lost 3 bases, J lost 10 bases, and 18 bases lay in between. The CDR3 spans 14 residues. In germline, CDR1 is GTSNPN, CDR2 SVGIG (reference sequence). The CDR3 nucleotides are TGTGCCTGGAGGCCGTTGGGGGCAGATGGAAAACTGTTTTTT. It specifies CAWRPLGADGKLFF.

The CDR3 nucleotides read TGTGCCAGCAACCCTACCTCGAGTGAGCAGTACTTC. It specifies CASNPTSSEQYF. The genes are TRBV7-9 and TRBJ2-7; the D is unclear. This CDR3 contains 12 residues. Germline V gene data show CDR1 as SEHNR and CDR2 as FQNEAQ (reference sequence). V was shortened by 7 bases and J by 7 bases, with 14 bases between the two germline ends.

This CDR3 is CASSQDHSWAYEQYF. The CDR3 bases are TGCGCCAGCAGCCAAGACCACAGCTGGGCCTACGAGCAGTACTTC. The chain is built from TRBV4-3 and TRBJ2-7; D uncertain. This CDR3 contains 15 residues. Germline V gene sequence: CDR1 LGHNA, CDR2 YSLEER. The V end lost 0 bases, the J end lost 2 bases, and 11 bases lay between the germline ends.

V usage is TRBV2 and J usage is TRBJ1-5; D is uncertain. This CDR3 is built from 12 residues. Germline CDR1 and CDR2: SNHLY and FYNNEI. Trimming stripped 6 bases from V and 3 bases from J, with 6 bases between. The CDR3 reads CASRGSNQPQHF. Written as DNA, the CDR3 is TGTGCCAGCAGAGGGTCCAATCAGCCCCAGCATTTT. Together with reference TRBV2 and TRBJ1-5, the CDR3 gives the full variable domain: EPEVTQTPSHQVTQMGQEVILRCVPISNHLYFYWYRQILGQKVEFLVSFYNNEISEKSEIFDDQFSVERPDGSNFTLKIRSTKLEDSAMYFCASRGSNQPQHFGDGTRLSIL.

This chain's CDR3 is CASGSSQENIQYF. The CDR3 nucleotides are TGTGCTAGTGGTTCGAGCCAGGAAAACATTCAGTACTTC. The gene calls are TRBV12-5 and TRBJ2-4; D is uncertain. This CDR3 is built from 13 residues. Deletions cut 4 bases from V and 5 bases from J, with 9 bases between. CDR1 is LGHNT, CDR2 FRNRAP, per germline.

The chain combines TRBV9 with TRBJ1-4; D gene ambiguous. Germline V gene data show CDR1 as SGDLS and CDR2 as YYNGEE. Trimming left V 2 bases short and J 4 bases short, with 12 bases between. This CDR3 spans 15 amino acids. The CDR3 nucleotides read TGTGCCAGCAGCGTTGAGGGATTAGGTAATGAAAAACTGTTTTTT. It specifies CASSVEGLGNEKLFF.

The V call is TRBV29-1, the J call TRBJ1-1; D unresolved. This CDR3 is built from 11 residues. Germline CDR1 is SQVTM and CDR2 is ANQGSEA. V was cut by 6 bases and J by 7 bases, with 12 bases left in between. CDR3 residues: CSVVLSSEAFF. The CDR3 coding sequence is TGCAGCGTCGTTCTATCTAGTGAAGCTTTCTTT.